A selection of T cell receptor beta chains follows, all from one sample in a study of T-cell reconstitution after alpha-beta-depleted transplantation in children. TCRdb ran MiXCR on the PCR reads and lists one entry per CDR3 protein. The sample consists of about 410,000 distinct CDR3 sequences, roughly 20% of them appearing once. The sequences come from PBMCs from the stem cell graft donor, collected from the stem cell graft. The receptors derive from a human donor who donated a stem cell graft to a child with acute myeloid leukemia. The CDR3 runs from the conserved cysteine through the conserved F or W. A D gene is named only where the DNA matches it firmly. Clone size, where shown, is once, few, many, or a class for clones that have expanded.

D gene	J gene	clone size	V gene	CDR3 length	CDR3 protein	CDR3 DNA
NA	TRBJ2-7	NA	TRBV18	15	CASSPDARPEGEQYF	TGTGCCAGCTCACCCGACGCTAGGCCCGAGGGAGAGCAGTACTTC
TRBD2	TRBJ2-1	NA	TRBV4-1	15	CASSQVSGRYNEQFF	TGCGCCAGCAGCCAAGTTAGCGGGCGATACAATGAGCAGTTCTTC
TRBD2	TRBJ2-4	many	TRBV5-6	13	CASLRGGLDIQYF	TGTGCCAGCCTCCGGGGAGGGTTGGACATTCAGTACTTC
NA	TRBJ1-4	NA	TRBV20-1	16	CSATQGWSGTNEKLFF	TGCAGTGCTACTCAGGGGTGGTCTGGGACTAATGAAAAACTGTTTTTT
NA	TRBJ2-5	few	TRBV12-3/TRBV12-4	15	CASSPTGLAKGLQYF	TGTGCCAGCAGTCCAACAGGGTTAGCTAAAGGTCTGCAGTACTTC
TRBD1	TRBJ1-5	many	TRBV29-1	16	CSVSGTGGSGNQPQHF	TGCAGCGTTTCCGGGACAGGGGGCTCTGGCAATCAGCCCCAGCATTTT
NA	TRBJ2-7	NA	TRBV14	12	CASSRSRVEQYF	TGTGCCAGCAGCCGTAGCAGGGTGGAGCAGTACTTC
TRBD2	TRBJ2-7	many	TRBV4-3	16	CASSQDLAGGSYEQYF	TGCGCCAGCAGCCAAGATTTGGCGGGAGGCTCCTACGAGCAGTACTTC
TRBD2	TRBJ2-7	many	TRBV5-6	15	CASSLLAGTNYEQYF	TGTGCCAGCAGCTTGCTAGCGGGAACAAACTACGAGCAGTACTTC
NA	TRBJ2-1	many	TRBV12-3/TRBV12-4	16	CASSPFRRESYNEQFF	TGTGCCAGCAGTCCTTTCCGGAGGGAATCCTACAATGAGCAGTTCTTC
NA	TRBJ2-2	NA	TRBV4-3	13	CASSQENGGELFF	TGCGCCAGCAGCCAAGAGAATGGTGGGGAGCTGTTTTTT
TRBD1	TRBJ1-2	many	TRBV29-1	12	CSGTGRDYGYTF	TGCAGCGGGACAGGGAGGGACTATGGCTACACCTTC
NA	TRBJ1-1	few	TRBV28	15	CASSPSPRRDTEAFF	TGTGCCAGCAGTCCCAGCCCTCGACGGGACACTGAAGCTTTCTTT
TRBD1	TRBJ2-1	many	TRBV4-1	15	CASSQPRDRGNEQFF	TGCGCCAGCAGCCAGCCCCGGGACAGAGGAAATGAGCAGTTCTTC
NA	TRBJ2-1	few	TRBV20-1	14	CSATRLAANNEQFF	TGCAGTGCTACCAGACTTGCGGCGAACAATGAGCAGTTCTTC
NA	TRBJ2-1	NA	TRBV24-1	15	CATSDPKSSYNEQFF	TGTGCCACCAGTGATCCTAAGAGCTCCTACAATGAGCAGTTCTTC
NA	TRBJ2-7	few	TRBV12-3/TRBV12-4	13	CASRTQGFDEQYF	TGTGCCAGCAGGACACAGGGTTTCGACGAGCAGTACTTC
NA	TRBJ2-1	few	TRBV6-2/TRBV6-3	15	CASSARYLHVNEQFF	TGTGCCAGCAGTGCCCGATACCTACACGTCAATGAGCAGTTCTTC
TRBD2	TRBJ2-3	NA	TRBV28	19	CASSTLLLKSGGSTDTQYF	TGTGCCAGCAGTACTCTACTGCTCAAGTCGGGAGGAAGCACAGATACGCAGTATTTT
TRBD1	TRBJ1-1	few	TRBV29-1	13	CSVTPDRGTEAFF	TGCAGCGTTACTCCGGACAGGGGTACTGAAGCTTTCTTT
TRBD2	TRBJ2-1	NA	TRBV29-1	15	CSVGSGGRGSNEQFF	TGCAGCGTCGGATCGGGAGGAAGAGGTTCCAATGAGCAGTTCTTC
NA	TRBJ1-5	few	TRBV20-1	16	CSARQVPDTSGQPQHF	TGCAGTGCTAGACAAGTACCAGACACGTCAGGTCAGCCCCAGCATTTT
NA	TRBJ2-1	few	TRBV5-5	11	CASTQSNEQFF	TGTGCCAGCACCCAGTCCAATGAGCAGTTCTTC
NA	TRBJ2-4	NA	TRBV12-3/TRBV12-4	14	CASSLGGAKNIQYF	TGTGCCAGCAGTTTAGGGGGAGCCAAAAACATTCAGTACTTC
NA	TRBJ2-6	many	TRBV12-3/TRBV12-4	15	CASSLRGAGANVLTF	TGTGCCAGCAGTTTGAGGGGGGCTGGGGCCAACGTCCTGACTTTC
TRBD2	TRBJ2-3	many	TRBV29-1	14	CSVELGEGLDTQYF	TGCAGCGTTGAATTAGGGGAGGGATTAGATACGCAGTATTTT
NA	TRBJ2-4	few	TRBV24-1	16	CATSDSDSLAKNIQYF	TGTGCCACCAGTGATTCGGACAGCTTAGCCAAAAACATTCAGTACTTC
NA	TRBJ2-3	many	TRBV6-1	14	CASSLTDYTDTQYF	TGTGCCAGCAGCCTGACCGATTACACAGATACGCAGTATTTT
NA	TRBJ2-1	NA	TRBV28	13	CASGGLPNNEQFF	TGTGCCAGTGGGGGGTTACCTAACAATGAGCAGTTCTTC
NA	TRBJ2-3	few	TRBV5-5	14	CASSPDGTTDTQYF	TGTGCCAGCAGCCCGGACGGTACCACAGATACGCAGTATTTT
NA	TRBJ2-2	NA	TRBV14	14	CASSRLEYTGELFF	TGTGCCAGCAGCCGGCTGGAGTACACCGGGGAGCTGTTTTTT
TRBD2	TRBJ2-5	NA	TRBV29-1	16	CSVDSRRLAGDETQYF	TGCAGCGTTGATTCCAGGCGGCTAGCGGGAGACGAGACCCAGTACTTC
NA	TRBJ1-1	NA	TRBV5-1	13	CASSPGTNTEAFF	TGCGCCAGCAGCCCCGGGACAAACACTGAAGCTTTCTTT
TRBD1	TRBJ2-7	many	TRBV20-1	14	CSASRTGGTYEQYF	TGCAGTGCTTCCAGGACAGGGGGCACCTACGAGCAGTACTTC
TRBD1	TRBJ2-1	NA	TRBV4-1	15	CASSQEGDSYNEQFF	TGCGCCAGCAGCCAAGAAGGGGACAGCTACAATGAGCAGTTCTTC
NA	TRBJ1-5	few	TRBV27	15	CASRFTGYSNQPQHF	TGTGCCAGCAGGTTTACGGGTTATAGCAATCAGCCCCAGCATTTT
TRBD2	TRBJ2-3	NA	TRBV29-1	15	CSAAGTSYGTDTQYF	TGCAGCGCCGCCGGGACTAGCTACGGGACAGATACGCAGTATTTT
NA	TRBJ1-6	NA	TRBV12-3/TRBV12-4	13	CASTWALYSPLHF	TGTGCCAGCACCTGGGCGTTATACTCACCCCTCCACTTT
NA	TRBJ2-5	few	TRBV4-2	15	CASSLLGESVKTQYF	TGTGCCAGCAGCCTATTGGGGGAGTCTGTGAAGACCCAGTACTTC
TRBD2	TRBJ2-5	few	TRBV20-1	15	CSARSGLAGQETQYF	TGCAGTGCTAGAAGCGGACTAGCTGGCCAAGAGACCCAGTACTTC
NA	TRBJ1-5	few	TRBV28	14	CASSLDATDQPQHF	TGTGCCAGCAGTTTAGATGCAACTGATCAGCCCCAGCATTTT
TRBD2	TRBJ2-1	NA	TRBV7-9	15	CASSLEVAGYNEQFF	TGTGCCAGCAGCTTAGAAGTAGCGGGATACAATGAGCAGTTCTTC
NA	TRBJ2-3	many	TRBV20-1	14	CSARDALVTDTQYF	TGCAGTGCTAGAGATGCGTTGGTGACGGATACGCAGTATTTT
TRBD2	TRBJ2-1	NA	TRBV20-1	15	CSARNGTSSYNEQFF	TGCAGTGCTAGAAACGGGACTAGCTCGTACAATGAGCAGTTCTTC
NA	TRBJ2-5	NA	TRBV12-3/TRBV12-4	14	CASMHWGSKETQYF	TGTGCCAGCATGCATTGGGGGAGTAAGGAGACCCAGTACTTC
NA	TRBJ2-1	once	TRBV11-2	16	CASSLRTDRSYNEQFF	TGTGCCAGCAGCTTAAGGACGGACCGTTCCTACAATGAGCAGTTCTTC
NA	TRBJ2-1	many	TRBV6-4	16	CASSDSQASSYNEQFF	TGTGCCAGCAGTGACTCTCAGGCAAGCTCCTACAATGAGCAGTTCTTC